This T cell receptor (beta chain) was sequenced in a study of shared clonotypes between healthy human individuals (dated by TCRdb to between 2020 and 2021). Concerning the study at large: A few men and a couple of women, aged 18 to 49 years, made up the cohort. For each donor, CD4 naive and CD4 memory were each run on three plates, CD8 naive on two plates, and CD8 memory on one plate. To estimate repertoire size and how much clonotypes are shared between individuals, the study performed deep sequencing of blood TCR repertoires from about five healthy adults. To increase sequencing depth and limit assay-specific biases, TCR repertoire library preparation and sequencing were carried out by different laboratories using diverse techniques. Between about 0.85 and 9.5 billion PBMCs per donor were obtained by leukapheresis.

Using the deep immunoSEQ assay, TCR CDR3 regions were amplified from genomic DNA by multiplex PCR. Genomic DNA extracted from each cell subset was distributed evenly over all wells of several immunoSEQ 96-well plates, and each plate served as one replicate. Each replicate PCR for sorted subsets received 200 ng genomic DNA, equal to tens of thousands of T cell genomes. Purified libraries were measured with a Qubit 3.0 fluorometer, size-checked on a Bioanalyzer 2100, and measured again with the KAPA Library Quantification kit. Every immunoSEQ 96-well plate was sequenced on a separate single-read 150-cycle Illumina NextSeq 550 flow cell. As for how the authors treated the data: Because the immunoSEQ output included only junctional sequences and no quality scores, the filtering could not be the same as the filtering used for full-length reads. Sequences were annotated with PyIR, a Python wrapper for IgBLAST v1.9, and V/J genes and CDR3 were assigned using IMGT germline references. Reads with weak V/J assignments (E-value above 1e-6), missing CDR3, stop codons, out-of-frame junctions, or ambiguous translated residues were removed. V3J clonotypes were defined as sequences sharing an identical inferred V gene, J gene, and CDR3 amino acid sequence. Percentage overlap between repertoires was computed as shared unique clonotypes divided by the size of the smaller repertoire. Richness of each repertoire was evaluated using RTK rarefaction, the Chao1 estimator, and Recon v2.1 estimates of unobserved clonotypes. OLGA was used to compute generation probabilities for all TCRbeta clonotypes that the gDNA method yielded from a handful of donors. TCRdb's version of the immuneACCESS table is confined to in-frame rearrangements and falls short of the full clone set. An unresolved V gene accounts for under half of the shortfall where checked; the remainder is of unknown origin. D and trimming come from the DNA, and the V and J calls and clone size come from that table. The sample table shows some 2 million clones, and roughly 95% are seen once. 1% to 1.5% of the sample is held by the ten biggest clonotypes.

As to this clone: This receptor's antigen is unknown. No much larger clonotype is one base removed from it; base qualities were not supplied. At the DNA level, this CDR3 is encoded by other sequences in the same sample as well.

CD8 naive samples consisted of CD45RO-negative cells that were positively selected for CCR7, yielding a CD45RA+CCR7+ population without TemRA cells. Donors were healthy HIV-negative adults with no recently reported acute infections or vaccinations. Only Caucasian adults living in Nashville, Tennessee, USA were represented among the donors. Blood was obtained by leukapheresis, after which PBMCs were separated by Ficoll-Histopaque density gradient centrifugation and cryopreserved in liquid nitrogen vapor phase. Analytical flow cytometry was used to check the purity and quantity of every magnetically sorted T cell population. From each sorted fraction, genomic DNA was isolated and quantified by UV absorbance on a Nanodrop 2000c. Results the study describes overall, beyond this receptor: Estimated clonotype richness was generally larger for naive than for memory subsets. Sharing across several donors was observed for 5% to 6.5% of naive CD4, 3.5% of naive CD8, 2.3% of memory CD4, and about 0.39% of memory CD8 clonotypes. Sampling was restricted to blood, and TCR repertoires in tissue are likely to differ from TCR repertoires in blood. Compared with non-shared clonotypes, clonotypes shared by all four sorted-subset donors had higher generation probabilities. Because the study included a small number of donors, the genetic and exposure-history diversity represented was limited. Rarefaction of sorted-subset datasets indicated incomplete sequencing despite the large sequencing depth. Pairwise subsampling indicated that sequencing depth was expected to affect the degree of clonotype sharing among donors.

The junction carries 3 bases between V and J, which are trimmed by 5 bases and 4 bases respectively. The CDR3 runs 10 residues from the cysteine to the phenylalanine. Only CDR3 DNA is held: 30 bases, read in frame from base 1. CDR1 and CDR2, per the germline V gene, are MNHNS and SASEGT. The sequence derives from a man younger than 35 in good health. The sequencing sample was made of naive CD8+ T cells sorted from blood. The cell subset or site label here, explained by the study, means: CD45RA+CCR7+. The chain is assembled from TRBV6-1 and TRBJ2-7, with no reliable assignment of the D segment. The CDR3 protein sequence reads: CASSLYEQYF. The DNA reads TGTGCCAGCAGTCTATACGAGCAGTACTTC.